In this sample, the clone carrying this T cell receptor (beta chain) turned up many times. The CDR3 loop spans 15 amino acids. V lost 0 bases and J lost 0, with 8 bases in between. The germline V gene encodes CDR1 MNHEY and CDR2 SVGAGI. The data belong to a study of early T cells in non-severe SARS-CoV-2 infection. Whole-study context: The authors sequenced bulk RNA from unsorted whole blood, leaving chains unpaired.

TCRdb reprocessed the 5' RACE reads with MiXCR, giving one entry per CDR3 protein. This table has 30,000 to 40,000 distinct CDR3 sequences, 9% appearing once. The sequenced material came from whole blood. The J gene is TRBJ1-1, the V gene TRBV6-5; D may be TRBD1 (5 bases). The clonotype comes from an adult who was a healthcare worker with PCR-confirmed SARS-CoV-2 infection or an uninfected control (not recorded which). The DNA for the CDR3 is TGTGCCAGCAGTTACTCGCCAGGGATGAACACTGAAGCTTTCTTT. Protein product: CASSYSPGMNTEAFF.